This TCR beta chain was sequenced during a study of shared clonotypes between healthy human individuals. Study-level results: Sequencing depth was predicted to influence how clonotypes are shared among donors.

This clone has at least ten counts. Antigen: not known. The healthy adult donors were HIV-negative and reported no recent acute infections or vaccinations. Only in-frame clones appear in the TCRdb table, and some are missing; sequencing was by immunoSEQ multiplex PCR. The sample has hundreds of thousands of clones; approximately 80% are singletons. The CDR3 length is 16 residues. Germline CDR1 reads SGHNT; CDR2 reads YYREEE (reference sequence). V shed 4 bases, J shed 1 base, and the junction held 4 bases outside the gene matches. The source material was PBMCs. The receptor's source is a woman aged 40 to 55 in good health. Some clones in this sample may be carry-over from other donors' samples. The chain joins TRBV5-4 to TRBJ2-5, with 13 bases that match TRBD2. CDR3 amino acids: CASSTGTSGTQETQYF. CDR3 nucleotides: TGTGCCAGCAGCACGGGGACTAGCGGGACCCAAGAGACCCAGTACTTC.